Described below is a single T cell receptor beta chain sequence and its context. Germline V gene data show CDR1 as SEHNR and CDR2 as FQNEAQ (reference sequence). V gave up 5 bases and J gave up 2 bases; unmatched junction bases: 5. CDR3 length: 14 residues. The sample is drawn from a study of T cell changes during pregnancy in multiple sclerosis. TCRdb's table, derived via immunoSEQ multiplex PCR, lists solely in-frame clones and lacks some. The profile shows around 63,000 clones, around 92% of them singletons. The source of this sequence is a female donor with multiple sclerosis, enrolled in a pregnancy study. The sample was peripheral blood, taken after pregnancy. V usage is TRBV7-9 and J usage is TRBJ1-2, with 7 bases matching TRBD1. CDR3 DNA sequence: TGTGCCAGCAGCCCGGGACAGCGAAACTATGGCTACACCTTC. Translated: CASSPGQRNYGYTF.